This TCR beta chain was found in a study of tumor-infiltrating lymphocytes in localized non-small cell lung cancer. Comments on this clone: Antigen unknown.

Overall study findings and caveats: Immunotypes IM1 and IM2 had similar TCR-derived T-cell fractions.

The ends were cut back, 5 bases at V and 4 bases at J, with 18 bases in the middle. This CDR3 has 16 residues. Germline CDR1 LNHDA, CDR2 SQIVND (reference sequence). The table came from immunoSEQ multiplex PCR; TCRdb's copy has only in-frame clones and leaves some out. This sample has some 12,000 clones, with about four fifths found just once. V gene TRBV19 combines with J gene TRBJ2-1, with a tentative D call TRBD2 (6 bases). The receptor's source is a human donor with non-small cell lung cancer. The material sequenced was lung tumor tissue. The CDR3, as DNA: TGTGCCAGTAGTCCCCAAGGAGGGGCCCCTTACAATGAGCAGTTCTTC. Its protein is CASSPQGGAPYNEQFF.